This T cell receptor (beta chain) emerged from a study of control samples from healthy donors and cancer patients. The CDR3 is 14 amino acids. Data came from immunoSEQ multiplex PCR; TCRdb stores just in-frame clones and leaves some out. The sample records 80,000 or so clones, nearly 90% being singletons. What was sequenced was blood. J is TRBJ1-1 and V is TRBV21-1. TRBV21-1 is annotated as a pseudogene. This receptor was obtained from a man in his fifties or sixties in good health. CDR3 amino acids: CASSPGRKNTEAFF. In DNA, the CDR3 is TGTGCCAGCAGCCCGGGACGGAAGAACACTGAAGCTTTCTTT.